These 2 T cell receptor beta chains originate from one sample sequenced in a study of T cells after yellow fever vaccination. TCRdb processed the 5' RACE reads anew with MiXCR; each CDR3 protein has one entry. The sample has around 310,000 distinct CDR3 sequences, about 4% seen once. The specimen was PBMCs, collected 5 days after the yellow fever booster vaccination. These receptors came from a man younger than 35 who received the YFV17D yellow fever vaccine.

The chain is built from TRBV5-6 and TRBJ2-3; TRBD2 aligns across 10 bases. With V trimmed by 1 base and J by 2 bases, 4 bases remained unmatched. Germline values: CDR1 SGHDT, CDR2 YYEEEE. The CDR3 loop spans 16 amino acids. CDR3 amino acids: CASSLSSGGYTDTQYF. CDR3 in DNA: TGTGCCAGCAGCTTGTCTAGCGGGGGATACACAGATACGCAGTATTTT.

This clonotype was picked up a small number of times. V is TRBV6-6 and J is TRBJ1-6; tentatively, D is TRBD1 (5 bases). The CDR3 consists of 15 residues. V shed 2 bases and J shed 6 bases, with 11 bases lying between them. Germline CDR1 MNHNY, CDR2 SVGAGI (reference sequence). CDR3 sequence: CASSYGEGPNSPLHF. As DNA, the CDR3 is TGTGCCAGCAGTTACGGGGAGGGACCTAATTCACCCCTCCACTTT.